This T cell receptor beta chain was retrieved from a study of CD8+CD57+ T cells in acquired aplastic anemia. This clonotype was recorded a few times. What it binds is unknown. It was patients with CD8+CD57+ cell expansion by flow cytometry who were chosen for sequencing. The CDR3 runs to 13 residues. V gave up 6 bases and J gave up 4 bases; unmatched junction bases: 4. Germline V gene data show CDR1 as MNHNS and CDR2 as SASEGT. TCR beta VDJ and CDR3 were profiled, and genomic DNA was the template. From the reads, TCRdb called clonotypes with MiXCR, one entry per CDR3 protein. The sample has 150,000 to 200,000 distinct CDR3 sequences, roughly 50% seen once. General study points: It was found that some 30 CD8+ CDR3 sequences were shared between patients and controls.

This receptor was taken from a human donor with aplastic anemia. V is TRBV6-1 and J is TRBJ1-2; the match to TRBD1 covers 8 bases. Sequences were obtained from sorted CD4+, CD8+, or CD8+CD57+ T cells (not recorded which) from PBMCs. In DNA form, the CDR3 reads TGTGCCAGCAGGGGACAGGCCAGCTATGGCTACACCTTC. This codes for CASRGQASYGYTF.